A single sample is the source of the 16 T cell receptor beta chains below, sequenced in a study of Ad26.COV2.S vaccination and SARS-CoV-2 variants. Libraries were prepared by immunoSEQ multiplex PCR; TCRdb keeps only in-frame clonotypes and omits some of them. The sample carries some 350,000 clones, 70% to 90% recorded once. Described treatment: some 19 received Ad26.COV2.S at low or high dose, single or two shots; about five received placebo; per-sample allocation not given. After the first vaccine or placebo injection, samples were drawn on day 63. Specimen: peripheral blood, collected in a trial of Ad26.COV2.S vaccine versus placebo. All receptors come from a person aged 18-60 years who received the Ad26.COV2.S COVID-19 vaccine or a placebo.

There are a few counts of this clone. DNA of the CDR3: TGCGCCAGCAGCCAAGATCCGCCTAGCTCCTATAATTCACCCCTCCACTTT. It specifies CASSQDPPSSYNSPLHF. The genes are TRBV4-1 and TRBJ1-6, with D unresolved. The CDR3 consists of 17 residues. In germline, CDR1 is MGHRA, CDR2 YSYEKL. The V end lost 0 bases, the J end lost 0 bases, and 9 bases lay between the germline ends.

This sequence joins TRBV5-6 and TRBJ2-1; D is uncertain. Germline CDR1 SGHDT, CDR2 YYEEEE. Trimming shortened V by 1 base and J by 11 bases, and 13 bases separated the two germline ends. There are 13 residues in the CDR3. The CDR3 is CASSLLLLMKQFF. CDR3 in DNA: TGTGCCAGCAGCTTGCTTCTACTAATGAAGCAGTTCTTC.

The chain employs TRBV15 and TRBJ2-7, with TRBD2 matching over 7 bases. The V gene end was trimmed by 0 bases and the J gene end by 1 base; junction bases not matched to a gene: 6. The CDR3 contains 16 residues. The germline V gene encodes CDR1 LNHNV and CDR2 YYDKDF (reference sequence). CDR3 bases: TGTGCCACCAGCAGAGAAACGGGACTAAGTTCCTACGAGCAGTACTTC. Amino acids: CATSRETGLSSYEQYF.

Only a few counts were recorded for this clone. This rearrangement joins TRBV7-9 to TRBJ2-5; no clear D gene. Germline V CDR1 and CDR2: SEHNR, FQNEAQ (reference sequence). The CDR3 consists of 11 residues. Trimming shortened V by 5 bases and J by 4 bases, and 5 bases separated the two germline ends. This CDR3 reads CASSKLETQYF. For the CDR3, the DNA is TGTGCCAGCAGCAAGTTAGAGACCCAGTACTTC.

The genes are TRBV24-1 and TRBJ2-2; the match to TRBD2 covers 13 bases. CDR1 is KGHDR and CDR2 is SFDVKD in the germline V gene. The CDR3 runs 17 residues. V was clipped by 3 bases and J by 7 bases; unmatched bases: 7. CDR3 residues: CATSDLGLAGDVGELFF. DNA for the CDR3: TGTGCCACCAGTGATCTAGGACTAGCGGGAGATGTCGGGGAGCTGTTTTTT.

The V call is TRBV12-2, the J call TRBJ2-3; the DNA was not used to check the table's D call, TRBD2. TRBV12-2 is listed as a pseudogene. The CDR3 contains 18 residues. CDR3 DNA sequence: TGTGCAAGTCGCTCTAACCGTGGGGGGAAGGGCTGCACAGATACGCAGTATTTT. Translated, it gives CASRSNRGGKGCTDTQYF.

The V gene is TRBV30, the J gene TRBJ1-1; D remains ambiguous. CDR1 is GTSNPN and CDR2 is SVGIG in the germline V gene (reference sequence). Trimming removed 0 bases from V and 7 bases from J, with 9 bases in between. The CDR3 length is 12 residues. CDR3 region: CAWSVLRFEAFF. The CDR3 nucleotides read TGTGCCTGGAGTGTACTGAGATTTGAAGCTTTCTTT. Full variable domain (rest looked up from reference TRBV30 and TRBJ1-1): SQTIHQWPATLVQPVGSPLSLECTVEGTSNPNLYWYRQAAGRGLQLLFYSVGIGQISSEVPQNLSASRPQDRQFILSSKKLLLSDSGFYLCAWSVLRFEAFFGQGTRLTVV.

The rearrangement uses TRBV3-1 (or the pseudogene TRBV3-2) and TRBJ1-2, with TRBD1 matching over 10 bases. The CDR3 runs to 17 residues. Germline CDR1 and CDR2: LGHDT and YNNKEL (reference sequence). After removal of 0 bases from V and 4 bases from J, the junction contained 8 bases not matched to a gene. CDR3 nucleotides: TGTGCCAGCAGCCAAGATGGGACAGGGGCTCTAGGCTATGGCTACACCTTC. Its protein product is CASSQDGTGALGYGYTF.

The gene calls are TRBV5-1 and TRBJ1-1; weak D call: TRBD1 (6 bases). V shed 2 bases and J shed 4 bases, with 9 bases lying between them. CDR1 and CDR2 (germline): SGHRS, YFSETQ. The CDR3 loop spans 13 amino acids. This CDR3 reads CASSFLGGTEAFF. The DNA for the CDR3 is TGCGCCAGCAGCTTCTTAGGGGGCACTGAAGCTTTCTTT.

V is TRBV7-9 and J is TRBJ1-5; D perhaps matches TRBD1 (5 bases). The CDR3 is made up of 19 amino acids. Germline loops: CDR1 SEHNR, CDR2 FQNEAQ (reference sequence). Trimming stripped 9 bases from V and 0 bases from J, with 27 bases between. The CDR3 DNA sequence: TGTGCCAGTCACTATGGGGCCTCTCATGCTGCTTTTAGCAATCAGCCCCAGCATTTT. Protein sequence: CASHYGASHAAFSNQPQHF.

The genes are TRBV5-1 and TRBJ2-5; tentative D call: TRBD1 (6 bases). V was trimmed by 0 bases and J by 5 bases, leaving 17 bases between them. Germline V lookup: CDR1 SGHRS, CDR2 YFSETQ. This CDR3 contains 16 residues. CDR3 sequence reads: CASSLVGQPPGETQYF. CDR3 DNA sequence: TGCGCCAGCAGCTTGGTCGGACAGCCCCCGGGGGAGACCCAGTACTTC.

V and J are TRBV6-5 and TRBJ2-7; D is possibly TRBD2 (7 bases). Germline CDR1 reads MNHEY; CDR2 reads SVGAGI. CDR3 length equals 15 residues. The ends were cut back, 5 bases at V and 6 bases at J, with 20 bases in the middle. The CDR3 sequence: CASSPQNGGASEQYF. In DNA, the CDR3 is TGTGCCAGCAGTCCACAGAATGGGGGGGCATCCGAGCAGTACTTC.

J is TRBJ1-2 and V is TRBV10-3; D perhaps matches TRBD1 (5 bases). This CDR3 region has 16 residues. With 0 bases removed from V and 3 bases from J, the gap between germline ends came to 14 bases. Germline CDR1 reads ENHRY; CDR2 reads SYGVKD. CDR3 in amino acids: CAISESSAGQDYGYTF. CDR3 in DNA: TGTGCCATCAGTGAGTCGTCGGCAGGACAAGACTATGGCTACACCTTC.

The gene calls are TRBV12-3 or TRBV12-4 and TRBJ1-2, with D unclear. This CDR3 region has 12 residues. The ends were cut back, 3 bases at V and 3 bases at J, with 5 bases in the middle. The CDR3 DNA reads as TGTGCCAGCAGTTTGTGGGACTATGGCTACACCTTC. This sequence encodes CASSLWDYGYTF.

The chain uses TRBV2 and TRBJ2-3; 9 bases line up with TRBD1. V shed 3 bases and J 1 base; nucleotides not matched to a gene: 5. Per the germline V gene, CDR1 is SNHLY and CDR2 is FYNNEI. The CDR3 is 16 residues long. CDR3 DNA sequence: TGTGCCAGCAGTGAGACCCGGGACAGGGGCACAGATACGCAGTATTTT. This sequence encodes CASSETRDRGTDTQYF.

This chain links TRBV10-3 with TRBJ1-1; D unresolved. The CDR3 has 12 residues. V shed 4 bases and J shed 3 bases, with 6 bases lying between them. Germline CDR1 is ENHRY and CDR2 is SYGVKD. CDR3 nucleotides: TGTGCCATCAGTGGTGTAGACACTGAAGCTTTCTTT. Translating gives CAISGVDTEAFF.